A selection of T cell receptor beta chains follows, all from one sample in a study of blood T cells in healthy people across ages. TCRdb independently ran MiXCR on the 5' RACE reads; one entry per CDR3 protein. The sample has fewer than 2,000,000 distinct CDR3 sequences; about 31% are singletons. The source material was blood. Receptor source: a woman aged 25 to 45 in good health. Each CDR3 is given with its conserved first and last residue. Each record gives: V gene, J gene, CDR3 length, D gene, clone size, CDR3 protein, CDR3 DNA. A D gene is named only where the DNA matches it firmly. Some rows have no size entry. The others give once, few or many, or a class for an expanded clone.

v_gene: TRBV10-3; j_gene: TRBJ1-2; len: 14; d_gene: TRBD1; abundance: .; CDR3aa: CAISWTGGSYGYTF; CDR3nt: TGTGCCATCAGTTGGACAGGGGGCTCTTATGGCTACACCTTC
v_gene: TRBV5-4; j_gene: TRBJ2-1; len: 15; d_gene: .; abundance: .; CDR3aa: CASSRDVPLGNEQFF; CDR3nt: TGTGCCAGCAGCCGGGACGTTCCTCTGGGGAATGAGCAGTTCTTC
v_gene: TRBV14; j_gene: TRBJ2-3; len: 16; d_gene: TRBD2; abundance: .; CDR3aa: CASRSTSGVYTDTQYF; CDR3nt: TGTGCCAGCAGGTCGACTAGCGGGGTGTACACAGATACGCAGTATTTT
v_gene: TRBV2; j_gene: TRBJ2-3; len: 15; d_gene: TRBD2; abundance: .; CDR3aa: CASNTLAGVADTQYF; CDR3nt: TGTGCCAGCAATACACTAGCGGGAGTTGCAGATACGCAGTATTTT
v_gene: TRBV29-1; j_gene: TRBJ1-2; len: 16; d_gene: TRBD1; abundance: few; CDR3aa: CSVGGGSRGENYGYTF; CDR3nt: TGCAGCGTTGGGGGCGGGAGCAGGGGGGAGAACTATGGCTACACCTTC
v_gene: TRBV5-1; j_gene: TRBJ2-7; len: 16; d_gene: .; abundance: few; CDR3aa: CASSLGATGGAPEQYF; CDR3nt: TGCGCCAGCAGCCTGGGAGCGACAGGCGGGGCTCCCGAGCAGTACTTC
v_gene: TRBV6-2/TRBV6-3; j_gene: TRBJ2-2; len: 15; d_gene: .; abundance: .; CDR3aa: CASSLGRMNTRELFF; CDR3nt: TGTGCCAGCAGTCTTGGACGGATGAACACCAGGGAGCTGTTTTTT
v_gene: TRBV7-2; j_gene: TRBJ2-1; len: 14; d_gene: TRBD2; abundance: .; CDR3aa: CASSKTSGSDEQFF; CDR3nt: TGTGCCAGCAGCAAGACTAGCGGGAGTGATGAGCAGTTCTTC
v_gene: TRBV4-1; j_gene: TRBJ1-2; len: 15; d_gene: TRBD1; abundance: few; CDR3aa: CASSQIGGAGYGYTF; CDR3nt: TGCGCCAGCAGCCAGATAGGGGGCGCGGGCTATGGCTACACCTTC
v_gene: TRBV20-1; j_gene: TRBJ2-1; len: 15; d_gene: .; abundance: few; CDR3aa: CSARNTGRNVVGQFF; CDR3nt: TGCAGTGCGCGCAATACGGGACGGAACGTCGTGGGGCAGTTCTTC
v_gene: TRBV3-1; j_gene: TRBJ1-5; len: 13; d_gene: .; abundance: .; CDR3aa: CASSQEEGQPQHF; CDR3nt: TGTGCCAGCAGCCAAGAGGAAGGTCAGCCCCAGCATTTT
v_gene: TRBV4-2; j_gene: TRBJ2-7; len: 17; d_gene: TRBD2; abundance: few; CDR3aa: CASSQDRTSGITYEQYF; CDR3nt: TGTGCCAGCAGCCAGGATCGGACTAGCGGGATAACCTACGAGCAGTACTTC
v_gene: TRBV28; j_gene: TRBJ1-1; len: 13; d_gene: .; abundance: .; CDR3aa: CASHRALNTEAFF; CDR3nt: TGTGCCAGTCACAGGGCTTTGAACACTGAAGCTTTCTTT
v_gene: TRBV28; j_gene: TRBJ2-5; len: 14; d_gene: TRBD1; abundance: .; CDR3aa: CASRAGTGYNEQYF; CDR3nt: TGTGCCAGCAGGGCCGGGACAGGGTACAATGAGCAGTACTTC
v_gene: TRBV24-1; j_gene: TRBJ2-1; len: 16; d_gene: .; abundance: .; CDR3aa: CATSVSATPSYNEQFF; CDR3nt: TGTGCCACCAGTGTGTCAGCTACACCTTCCTACAATGAGCAGTTCTTC
v_gene: TRBV9; j_gene: TRBJ1-6; len: 15; d_gene: .; abundance: few; CDR3aa: CASSSSRDGYSPLHF; CDR3nt: TGTGCCAGCAGCTCCTCCCGGGACGGTTATTCACCCCTCCACTTT
v_gene: TRBV7-8; j_gene: TRBJ1-3; len: 16; d_gene: TRBD1; abundance: once; CDR3aa: CASSLAAGQGANTIYF; CDR3nt: TGTGCCAGCAGCTTAGCGGCGGGACAGGGGGCCAACACCATATATTTT
v_gene: TRBV27; j_gene: TRBJ2-1; len: 16; d_gene: .; abundance: once; CDR3aa: CASSLGPPGSYNEQFF; CDR3nt: TGTGCCAGCAGTTTAGGCCCCCCGGGGTCCTACAATGAGCAGTTCTTC
v_gene: TRBV5-1; j_gene: TRBJ2-6; len: 16; d_gene: .; abundance: .; CDR3aa: CASSLPGTSGANVLTF; CDR3nt: TGCGCCAGCAGCTTACCCGGGACTTCTGGGGCCAACGTCCTGACTTTC
v_gene: TRBV27; j_gene: TRBJ1-5; len: 15; d_gene: .; abundance: .; CDR3aa: CASKARQNSNQPQHF; CDR3nt: TGTGCCAGCAAGGCCCGACAGAATAGCAATCAGCCCCAGCATTTT
v_gene: TRBV5-1; j_gene: TRBJ2-3; len: 11; d_gene: .; abundance: few; CDR3aa: CASGIGDTQYF; CDR3nt: TGCGCCAGCGGCATTGGGGATACGCAGTATTTT
v_gene: TRBV20-1; j_gene: TRBJ2-1; len: 12; d_gene: .; abundance: .; CDR3aa: CSASPSVNEQFF; CDR3nt: TGCAGTGCTAGCCCTAGCGTAAATGAGCAGTTCTTC
v_gene: TRBV20-1; j_gene: TRBJ2-1; len: 15; d_gene: TRBD2; abundance: .; CDR3aa: CSASQTSGRTGEQFF; CDR3nt: TGCAGTGCTAGTCAGACTAGCGGGAGAACCGGTGAGCAGTTCTTC
v_gene: TRBV6-4; j_gene: TRBJ2-3; len: 18; d_gene: TRBD2; abundance: .; CDR3aa: CASSGTSGGAGHTDTQYF; CDR3nt: TGTGCCAGCAGTGGGACTAGCGGGGGGGCCGGCCACACAGATACGCAGTATTTT
v_gene: TRBV6-2/TRBV6-3; j_gene: TRBJ2-7; len: 17; d_gene: TRBD1; abundance: .; CDR3aa: CAGTRSPGGIITYEQYF; CDR3nt: TGTGCCGGCACCCGATCCCCAGGGGGAATCATCACCTACGAGCAGTACTTC
v_gene: TRBV6-2/TRBV6-3; j_gene: TRBJ2-7; len: 15; d_gene: TRBD2; abundance: .; CDR3aa: CASSKKRGGSYEQYF; CDR3nt: TGTGCCAGCAGTAAAAAGCGGGGGGGCTCCTACGAGCAGTACTTC
v_gene: TRBV20-1; j_gene: TRBJ1-1; len: 15; d_gene: TRBD1; abundance: few; CDR3aa: CSARPGQGRGTEAFF; CDR3nt: TGCAGTGCTAGACCGGGACAGGGAAGGGGAACTGAAGCTTTCTTT
v_gene: TRBV20-1; j_gene: TRBJ1-1; len: 15; d_gene: TRBD1; abundance: .; CDR3aa: CSAPTTGGRPAEAFF; CDR3nt: TGCAGTGCGCCGACTACAGGGGGCCGGCCCGCTGAAGCTTTCTTT
v_gene: TRBV7-2; j_gene: TRBJ2-5; len: 18; d_gene: TRBD2; abundance: few; CDR3aa: CASSLATSGGARWETQYF; CDR3nt: TGTGCCAGCAGCTTGGCGACTAGCGGGGGGGCCCGTTGGGAGACCCAGTACTTC